The present TCR beta chain was sequenced within a study of identical twins. Whole-study results and caveats: Not following the same donors, the study drew its conclusions from cross-sectional statistical analysis. Out-of-frame alpha sequences shared by twins showed excess low generation probability.

Germline V CDR1 and CDR2: DFQATT, SNEGSKA (reference sequence). This CDR3 contains 12 residues. With 8 bases removed from V and 0 bases from J, the gap between germline ends came to 8 bases. Remarks on this clonotype: The antigen is undetermined.

One entry per CDR3 protein results from TCRdb running MiXCR on the 5' RACE reads. The data hold about 530,000 distinct CDR3 sequences, with over 12% observed a single time. In addition, the sample was reused for a study of yellow fever vaccine responses in identical twins.

Sequencing was carried out using CD4+ T cells sorted from blood. V is TRBV20-1 and J is TRBJ1-3; no clear D. The clonotype comes from a woman aged 18-29 years in good health. CDR3 sequence (DNA): TGCAGTTTTCAACACTCTGGAAACACCATATATTTT. Translated, it gives CSFQHSGNTIYF.